Following are 22 T cell receptor beta chains from one sample sequenced in a study of T cell responses to AZD1222 COVID-19 vaccine. Assay: immunoSEQ multiplex PCR; the TCRdb copy retains only in-frame clones and omits some. The table records about 120,000 clones, approximately 86% of them present only once. The source material was peripheral blood, sampled on day 0 of AZD1222 vaccination. The receptors here all came from an adult in good health.

In this sample, this clone turned up a few times. The chain recombines TRBV3-1 (or the pseudogene TRBV3-2) with TRBJ2-5, with D possibly matching TRBD2 (6 bases). CDR1 and CDR2 from the germline V gene are LGHDT and YNNKEL (reference sequence). V lost 4 bases and J lost 0, with 15 bases in between. This CDR3 comprises 16 residues. DNA for the CDR3: TGTGCCAGCAGCCCGGGAGTGACGTTGTACCAAGAGACCCAGTACTTC. Translation gives CASSPGVTLYQETQYF.

The rearrangement uses TRBV6-5 and TRBJ2-7; perhaps D is TRBD1 or TRBD2 (6 bases each). The V end lost 2 bases, the J end lost 3 bases, and 17 bases lay between the germline ends. Germline values: CDR1 MNHEY, CDR2 SVGAGI. CDR3 length: 16 amino acids. CDR3 bases: TGTGCCAGCAGTTACGAGCCACAAGGGGGGATCTACGAGCAGTACTTC. Its translation: CASSYEPQGGIYEQYF.

The chain carries TRBV4-2 and TRBJ2-1; 10 positions match TRBD2. The CDR3 length is 20 residues. Losses at the gene ends were 4 bases for V and 3 bases for J; bases not matched to a gene: 18. Germline CDR1 LGHNA, CDR2 YNFKEQ. CDR3 region: CASSRYPGLAPIVGYNEQFF. The CDR3 DNA follows: TGTGCCAGCAGCCGATACCCGGGACTAGCGCCGATAGTGGGCTACAATGAGCAGTTCTTC.

This chain uses TRBV5-1 with TRBJ2-1; 7 bases are shared with TRBD2. V shed 4 bases and J 14 bases; nucleotides not matched to a gene: 21. The CDR3 runs 16 residues. CDR1 SGHRS and CDR2 YFSETQ come from the germline V gene. DNA of the CDR3: TGCGCCAGCAGCCCAAACTCCGGGACTAATCTTATTCACGAGTTCTTC. It specifies CASSPNSGTNLIHEFF.

The chain employs TRBV3-1 (or the pseudogene TRBV3-2) and TRBJ2-3; no definite D call. The V end was cut by 4 bases, the J end by 1 base, with 6 bases between. CDR1 is LGHDT, CDR2 YNNKEL, per germline (reference sequence). This CDR3 is built from 13 residues. The CDR3 protein is CASSPVGTDTQYF. As DNA, the CDR3 is TGTGCCAGCAGCCCCGTAGGCACAGATACGCAGTATTTT.

The rearrangement uses TRBV4-3 and TRBJ1-2, with D maybe TRBD1 (5 bases). Deletions cut 0 bases from V and 5 bases from J, with 13 bases between. Germline V gene lookup returns CDR1 LGHNA and CDR2 YSLEER. The CDR3 has 15 residues. The DNA of the CDR3 is TGCGCCAGCAGCCAAGATCCGACAGCTGAATATGGCTACACCTTC. Protein: CASSQDPTAEYGYTF.

In this sample, this clone turned up once. The gene calls are TRBV6-5 and TRBJ1-1; D unclear. CDR1 and CDR2 (germline): MNHEY, SVGAGI. The CDR3 has 15 residues. V lost 0 bases and J lost 5, with 13 bases in between. The CDR3 DNA reads as TGTGCCAGCAGTTACTCGAGAAGCGTGAGGACTGAAGCTTTCTTT. Its protein is CASSYSRSVRTEAFF.

The chain is built from TRBV2 and TRBJ1-5, with a weak D call TRBD1 (6 bases). Germline assignment: CDR1 SNHLY and CDR2 FYNNEI. Trimming pared 5 bases from V and 0 bases from J, leaving 11 bases between. The CDR3 loop spans 15 amino acids. The CDR3 nucleotides are TGTGCCAGCAGTCAAGACAGGAATAGCAATCAGCCCCAGCATTTT. Protein sequence: CASSQDRNSNQPQHF.

Written as DNA, the CDR3 is TGTGCCAGCAGCGTAGGCAGTTCTGAAGCTTTCTTT. Its protein is CASSVGSSEAFF. The V gene is TRBV9, the J gene TRBJ1-1, with unresolved D. The CDR3 has 12 amino acids. From germline, CDR1 is SGDLS and CDR2 YYNGEE. Trimming removed 0 bases at V and 6 bases at J, with 6 bases between.

The chain recombines TRBV7-6 with TRBJ2-1; 9 nucleotides match TRBD2. The germline V gene encodes CDR1 SGHVS and CDR2 FNYEAQ. The CDR3 is made up of 16 amino acids. V dropped 0 bases and J dropped 7; count of bases not matched to a gene: 7. CDR3 in DNA: TGTGCCAGCAGCTTAGCAGTAGCGGGAGCGGGGAATGAGCAGTTCTTC. Residues: CASSLAVAGAGNEQFF.

The chain links TRBV7-8 to TRBJ1-5, with unresolved D. Germline V lookup: CDR1 SGHVS, CDR2 FQNEAQ. The CDR3 is 16 amino acids. V lost 3 bases and J 3 bases, leaving 15 bases between the germline ends. The CDR3 region has the DNA TGTGCCAGCAGCTTGAGCAATGCCCAGATCAATCAGCCCCAGCATTTT. Amino acid sequence: CASSLSNAQINQPQHF.

This sequence joins TRBV9 and TRBJ2-3; no definite D call. The CDR3 consists of 14 residues. Germline V gives CDR1 SGDLS, CDR2 YYNGEE. V was pared by 0 bases and J by 3 bases, with 8 bases between. The CDR3 DNA follows: TGTGCCAGCAGCGTAGGGGGTGAGACAGATACGCAGTATTTT. Its translation is CASSVGGETDTQYF.

The chain links TRBV30 to TRBJ1-6, with D unresolved. CDR3 length: 13 residues. The V end was cut by 0 bases, the J end by 7 bases, with 7 bases between. CDR1 is GTSNPN and CDR2 is SVGIG in the germline V gene (reference sequence). CDR3 residues: CAWSVPGNSPLHF. Written as DNA, the CDR3 is TGTGCCTGGAGTGTACCCGGCAATTCACCCCTCCACTTT.

V is TRBV18 and J is TRBJ1-4; no firm D call. The CDR3 has 15 residues. V dropped 1 base and J dropped 3 bases, with 9 bases sitting between them. Germline assignment: CDR1 KGHSH and CDR2 LQKENI. The DNA for the CDR3 is TGTGCCAGCTCACCACAATCCAGGCCTAATGAAAAACTGTTTTTT. Translating it yields CASSPQSRPNEKLFF.

This chain's CDR3 is CASSMGASVRVHTGELFF. The CDR3 bases are TGTGCCAGTAGTATGGGGGCATCAGTTAGGGTACACACCGGGGAGCTGTTTTTT. The chain couples TRBV19 to TRBJ2-2; D perhaps matches TRBD1 (6 bases). CDR1 LNHDA and CDR2 SQIVND come from the germline V gene (reference sequence). CDR3 size: 18 residues. Trimming took off 3 bases at V and 3 bases at J, with 20 bases between the two ends.

This rearrangement joins TRBV21-1 to TRBJ2-2; the table's D call TRBD1 went unverified against the DNA. TRBV21-1 is classified as a pseudogene. The CDR3 is 16 amino acids. The CDR3 DNA follows: TGTGCCAGCAGGATAACAGATACGATGAGCACCGGGGAGCTGTTTTTT. Protein product: CASRITDTMSTGELFF.

The sample holds one count of this clone. V is TRBV9 and J is TRBJ1-3; no firm D call. The length of the CDR3 is 15 residues. In germline, CDR1 is SGDLS, CDR2 YYNGEE. Trimming removed 2 bases at V and 2 bases at J, with 11 bases between. The CDR3 spells CASSVAGEAGNTIYF. The CDR3 nucleotides read TGTGCCAGCAGCGTGGCTGGGGAAGCTGGAAACACCATATATTTT.

The chain couples TRBV4-3 to TRBJ1-6, with D hard to call. The CDR3 spans 17 residues. Trimming removed 0 bases from V and 0 bases from J, with 9 bases in between. CDR1 and CDR2 from the germline V gene are LGHNA and YSLEER. The CDR3 loop reads CASSQDLISSYNSPLHF. The CDR3 DNA sequence: TGCGCCAGCAGCCAAGATCTAATCAGCTCCTATAATTCACCCCTCCACTTT.

This rearrangement joins TRBV3-1 (or the pseudogene TRBV3-2) to TRBJ2-7, with D unresolved. Deletions cut 1 base from V and 7 bases from J, with 11 bases between. The V gene's germline CDR1 is LGHDT and CDR2 YNNKEL (reference sequence). The CDR3 extends over 13 amino acids. DNA for the CDR3: TGTGCCAGCAGCCAAGTACGGCTTGCGGAGCAGTACTTC. This encodes CASSQVRLAEQYF.

This clone has more than one count but fewer than ten. V and J are TRBV19 and TRBJ1-2; D remains unclear. In germline, CDR1 is LNHDA, CDR2 SQIVND (reference sequence). The CDR3 runs to 15 residues. The V gene lost 3 bases and the J gene lost 0 bases, with 11 bases spanning the gap. The CDR3 coding sequence is TGTGCCAGTAGTATGACGGATTCTGCTAACTATGGCTACACCTTC. Amino acid sequence: CASSMTDSANYGYTF.

V usage is TRBV20-1 and J usage is TRBJ2-7, with D possibly matching TRBD1 (6 bases). V was shortened by 3 bases and J by 0 bases, with 12 bases between the two germline ends. CDR1 and CDR2 from the germline V gene are DFQATT and SNEGSKA (reference sequence). The CDR3 is 14 amino acids. The CDR3: CSASSRGSSYEQYF. The CDR3 DNA follows: TGCAGTGCTAGTAGTAGGGGGTCCTCCTACGAGCAGTACTTC.

The sample holds a few counts of this clone. This chain links TRBV5-4 with TRBJ1-3; D is uncertain. Germline CDR1 is SGHNT and CDR2 is YYREEE (reference sequence). There are 12 residues in the CDR3. With 0 bases removed from V and 3 bases from J, the gap between germline ends came to 1 base. This CDR3 is CASSLDGNTIYF. CDR3 DNA: TGTGCCAGCAGCTTGGATGGAAACACCATATATTTT.